This entry lists 12 T cell receptor beta chains sequenced from one sample in a study of blood T cell repertoires in COVID-19. The table came from immunoSEQ multiplex PCR; TCRdb's copy has only in-frame clones and leaves some out. The table records roughly 310,000 clones, roughly 90% of them present only once. The sample was peripheral blood. These receptors were collected from a woman between 50 and 59 years old with active or convalescent COVID-19.

The chain combines TRBV7-9 with TRBJ2-1, with 7 nucleotides matching TRBD1. Germline V gives CDR1 SEHNR, CDR2 FQNEAQ (reference sequence). V was clipped by 1 base and J by 4 bases; unmatched bases: 4. The CDR3 covers 15 residues. The CDR3: CASSLGQGLYNEQFF. The DNA for the CDR3 is TGTGCCAGCAGCTTAGGACAGGGCTTATACAATGAGCAGTTCTTC.

This sequence joins TRBV19 and TRBJ1-1; TRBD1 might be the D (5 bases). The germline V gene encodes CDR1 LNHDA and CDR2 SQIVND (reference sequence). The CDR3 is made up of 13 amino acids. V lost 3 bases and J lost 3, with 8 bases in between. CDR3 DNA: TGTGCCAGTAGTATGACAGCCGACACTGAAGCTTTCTTT. Its translation: CASSMTADTEAFF.

The chain couples TRBV7-9 to TRBJ1-2, with TRBD1 matching 7 bases. V gave up 10 bases and J gave up 6 bases; unmatched junction bases: 14. In germline, CDR1 is SEHNR, CDR2 FQNEAQ (reference sequence). The CDR3 length is 14 residues. CDR3 nucleotide sequence: TGTGCCACCGGACAGGCCGAGGTTCTGCATGGCTACACCTTC. Translating gives CATGQAEVLHGYTF.

This clone was seen a few times. CDR3: CASTLLGRGNTEAFF. CDR3 DNA: TGTGCCAGCACCTTACTGGGGCGGGGGAACACTGAAGCTTTCTTT. This chain joins TRBV6-5 and TRBJ1-1; D is possibly TRBD1 (5 bases). The CDR3 spans 15 residues. The V end was cut by 7 bases, the J end by 1 base, with 16 bases between. CDR1 and CDR2 from the germline V gene are MNHEY and SVGAGI.

This chain connects TRBV6-2 or TRBV6-3 to TRBJ2-5; TRBD1 matches 10 bases. Germline loops: CDR1 MNHEY, CDR2 SVGEGT. CDR3 length: 15 residues. Germline trimming cut 3 bases from V and 5 bases from J; bases unmatched to any gene: 6. Here the CDR3 DNA reads TGTGCCAGCAGTTATCCAGACAGGGGGCTTGAGACCCAGTACTTC. This encodes CASSYPDRGLETQYF.

The J gene is TRBJ1-3, the V gene TRBV12-3 or TRBV12-4; D not certain. V gave up 2 bases and J gave up 3 bases, with 5 bases separating them. The CDR3 covers 13 residues. The CDR3 DNA sequence: TGTGCCAGCAGTTTATTCAGTGGAAACACCATATATTTT. Protein sequence: CASSLFSGNTIYF.

The chain couples TRBV5-1 to TRBJ1-2; no clear D gene. Per the germline V gene, CDR1 is SGHRS and CDR2 is YFSETQ. V dropped 2 bases and J dropped 2 bases, with 10 bases sitting between them. CDR3 length: 14 residues. The CDR3 DNA sequence: TGCGCCAGCAGCTTTGACTCTCGCAACTATGGCTACACCTTC. Its protein product is CASSFDSRNYGYTF.

This chain uses TRBV5-1 with TRBJ2-3, with 8 nucleotides matching TRBD2. The length of the CDR3 is 15 residues. Per the germline V gene, CDR1 is SGHRS and CDR2 is YFSETQ. The junction had 6 bases not matched to a gene; V was cut back by 2 bases and J by 4 bases. This CDR3 is CASSLAGRAPDTQYF. The CDR3 nucleotides read TGCGCCAGCAGCTTAGCCGGGAGGGCTCCAGATACGCAGTATTTT.

The count of this clone is one. This rearrangement joins TRBV28 to TRBJ1-2, with 8 bases identical to TRBD1. The V segment lost 5 bases and the J segment 7 bases; nucleotides outside the gene matches: 6. The CDR3 runs 13 residues. Looked up from germline, CDR1 is MDHEN and CDR2 is SYDVKM. The CDR3, as DNA: TGTGCCAGCAGTACGGACAGGGCGAGTGGCTACACCTTC. Amino acids: CASSTDRASGYTF.

The chain is built from TRBV12-3 or TRBV12-4 and TRBJ1-5; tentative D call: TRBD1 (6 bases). CDR3 size: 12 residues. The V end was cut by 5 bases, the J end by 6 bases, with 8 bases between. The CDR3 DNA sequence: TGTGCCAGCAGTCCACAGGGTCAGCCCCAGCATTTT. Translated, it gives CASSPQGQPQHF.

The V gene is TRBV21-1, the J gene TRBJ2-7; the D segment call TRBD1 is taken from the table without a DNA check. TRBV21-1 is a recognized pseudogene. The CDR3 consists of 16 residues. The CDR3: CASSKDPRQGVHEQYF. The CDR3 DNA sequence: TGTGCCAGCAGCAAGGATCCTAGACAGGGGGTCCACGAGCAGTACTTC.

The V gene is TRBV5-1, the J gene TRBJ1-1, with D tentatively TRBD1 (6 bases). V lost 6 bases and J 4 bases, leaving 16 bases between the germline ends. Germline CDR1 SGHRS, CDR2 YFSETQ. The CDR3 has 14 residues. The CDR3 region is CASTIGGDLTEAFF. For the CDR3, the DNA is TGCGCCAGCACTATAGGGGGAGATCTCACTGAAGCTTTCTTT.